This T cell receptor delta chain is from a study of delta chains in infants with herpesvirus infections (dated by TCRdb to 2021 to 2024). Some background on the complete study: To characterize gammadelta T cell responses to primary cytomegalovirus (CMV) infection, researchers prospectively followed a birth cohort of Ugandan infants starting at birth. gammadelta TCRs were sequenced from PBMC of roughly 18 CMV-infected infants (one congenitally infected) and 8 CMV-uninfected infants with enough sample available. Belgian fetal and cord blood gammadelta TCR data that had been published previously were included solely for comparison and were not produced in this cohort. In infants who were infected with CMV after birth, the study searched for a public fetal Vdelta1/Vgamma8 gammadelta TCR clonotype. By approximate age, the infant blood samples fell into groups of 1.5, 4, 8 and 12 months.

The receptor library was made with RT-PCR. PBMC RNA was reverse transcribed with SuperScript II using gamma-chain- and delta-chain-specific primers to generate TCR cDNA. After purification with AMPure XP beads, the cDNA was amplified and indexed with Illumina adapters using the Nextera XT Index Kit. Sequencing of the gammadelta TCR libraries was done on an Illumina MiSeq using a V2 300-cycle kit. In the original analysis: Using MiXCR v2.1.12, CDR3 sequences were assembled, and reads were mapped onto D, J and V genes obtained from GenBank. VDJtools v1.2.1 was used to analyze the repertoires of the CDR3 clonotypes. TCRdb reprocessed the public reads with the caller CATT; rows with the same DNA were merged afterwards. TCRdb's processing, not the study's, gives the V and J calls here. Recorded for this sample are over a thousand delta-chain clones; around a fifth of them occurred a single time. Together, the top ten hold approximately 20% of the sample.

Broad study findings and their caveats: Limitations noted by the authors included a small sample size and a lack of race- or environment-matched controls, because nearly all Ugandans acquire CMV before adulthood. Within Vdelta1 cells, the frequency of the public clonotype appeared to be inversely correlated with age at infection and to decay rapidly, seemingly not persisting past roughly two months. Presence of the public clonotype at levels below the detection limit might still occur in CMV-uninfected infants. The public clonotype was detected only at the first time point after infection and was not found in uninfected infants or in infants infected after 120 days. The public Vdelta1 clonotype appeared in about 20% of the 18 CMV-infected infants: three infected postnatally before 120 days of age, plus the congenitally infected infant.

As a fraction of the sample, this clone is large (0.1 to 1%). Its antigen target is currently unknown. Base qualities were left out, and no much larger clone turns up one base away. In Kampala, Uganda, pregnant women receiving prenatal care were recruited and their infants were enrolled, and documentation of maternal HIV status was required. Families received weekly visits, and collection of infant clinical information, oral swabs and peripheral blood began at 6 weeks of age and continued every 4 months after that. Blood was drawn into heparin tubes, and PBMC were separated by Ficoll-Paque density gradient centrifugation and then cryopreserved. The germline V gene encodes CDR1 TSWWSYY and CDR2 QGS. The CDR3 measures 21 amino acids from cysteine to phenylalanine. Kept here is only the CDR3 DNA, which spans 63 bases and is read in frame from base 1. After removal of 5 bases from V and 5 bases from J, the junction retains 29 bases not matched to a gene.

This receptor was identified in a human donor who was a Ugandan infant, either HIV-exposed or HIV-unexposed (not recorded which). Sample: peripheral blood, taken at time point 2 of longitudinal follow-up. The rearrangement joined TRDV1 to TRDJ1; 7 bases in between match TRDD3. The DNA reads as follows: TGTGCTCTTGGGACCCGGTGGGGCCTCAATTCGTGGTTACTGGGGAGGGATAAACTCATCTTT. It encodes CALGTRWGLNSWLLGRDKLIF.